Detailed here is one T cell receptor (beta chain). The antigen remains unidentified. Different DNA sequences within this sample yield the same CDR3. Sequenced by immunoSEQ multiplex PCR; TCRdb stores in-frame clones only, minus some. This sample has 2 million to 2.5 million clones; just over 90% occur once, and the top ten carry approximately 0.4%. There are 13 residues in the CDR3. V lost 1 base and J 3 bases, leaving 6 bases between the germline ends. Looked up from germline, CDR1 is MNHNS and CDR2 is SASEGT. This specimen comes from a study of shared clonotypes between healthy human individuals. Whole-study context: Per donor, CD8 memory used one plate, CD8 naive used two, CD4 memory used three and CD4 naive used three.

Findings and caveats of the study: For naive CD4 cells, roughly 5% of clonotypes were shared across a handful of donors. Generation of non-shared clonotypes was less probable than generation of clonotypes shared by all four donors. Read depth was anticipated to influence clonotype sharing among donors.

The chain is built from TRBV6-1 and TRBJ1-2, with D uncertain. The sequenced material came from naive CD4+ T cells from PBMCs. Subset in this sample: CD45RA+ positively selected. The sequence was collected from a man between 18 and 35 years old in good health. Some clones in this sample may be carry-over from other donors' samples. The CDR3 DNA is TGTGCCAGCAGTGAAGTGGGAGACTATGGCTACACCTTC. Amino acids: CASSEVGDYGYTF.